This TCR beta chain was profiled in a study of shared clonotypes between healthy human individuals. Whole-study results and caveats: Genetic and exposure-history diversity was limited by the small donor number.

Worth noting for this clone: Antigen unknown.

Profiling relied on immunoSEQ multiplex PCR, and the TCRdb table lists in-frame clones only, not all of them. The table has roughly 520,000 clones, about 96% seen once. Looked up from germline, CDR1 is MNHNS and CDR2 is SASEGT. Trimming took off 3 bases at V and 5 bases at J, with 20 bases between the two ends. The CDR3 runs to 17 residues. V gene TRBV6-1 combines with J gene TRBJ1-5, with D possibly TRBD1 on 5 matching bases. The sequence was obtained from a woman in her 30s in good health. The specimen was naive CD4+ T cells sorted from blood. Subset described: CD45RA+ positively selected. In DNA, the CDR3 is TGTGCCAGCAGTGATATCCCACAGGCCCGGTCTCATCAGCCCCAGCATTTT. Residues: CASSDIPQARSHQPQHF.